The 8 T cell receptor beta chains presented below share a single source sample, sequenced in a study of OX40 agonist ivuxolimab in advanced cancers. Some clones are missing from TCRdb's copy, which holds only in-frame ones; the method was immunoSEQ multiplex PCR. The sample lists 70,000 to 100,000 clones; more than 75% were seen once. Sequences were derived from CD4+ or CD8+ T cells sorted from blood, sampled in a trial of the OX40 agonist ivuxolimab. Receptors were obtained from an adult with an advanced solid tumor such as melanoma, head and neck, liver or kidney cancer.

The chain has TRBV9 and TRBJ2-7; TRBD2 aligns across 9 bases. V shed 3 bases, J shed 5 bases, and the junction held 9 bases outside the gene matches. From germline, CDR1 is SGDLS and CDR2 YYNGEE. The CDR3 totals 15 residues. The CDR3 DNA reads TGTGCCAGCAGCGGTCAACCGGGACTAGCAGACGAGCAGTACTTC. Translating gives CASSGQPGLADEQYF.

The chain combines TRBV4-1 with TRBJ2-3, with TRBD2 as a possible D gene (6 bases). The CDR3 length is 14 residues. Germline V gene sequence: CDR1 MGHRA, CDR2 YSYEKL. Trimming took off 10 bases at V and 0 bases at J, with 14 bases between the two ends. CDR3 loop: CAIAREPSTDTQYF. The CDR3 nucleotides are TGCGCCATCGCCCGGGAGCCTAGCACAGATACGCAGTATTTT.

CDR3 nucleotide sequence: TGCGCCAGCAGCCAAGCGGAGTCCACTGAAGCTTTCTTT. Its protein is CASSQAESTEAFF. V and J are TRBV4-1 and TRBJ1-1, with D uncertain. Trimming took off 1 base at V and 4 bases at J, with 7 bases between the two ends. The CDR3 has 13 amino acids. Germline-derived CDR1 and CDR2 are MGHRA and YSYEKL.

The chain links TRBV19 to TRBJ1-1; the match to TRBD1 covers 7 bases. Germline V CDR1 and CDR2: LNHDA, SQIVND (reference sequence). V trimming: 5 bases; J trimming: 0 bases; junction bases outside the gene matches: 15. This CDR3 has 18 residues. The CDR3 DNA sequence: TGTGCCAGTAGTCCTTACGCCGGGACAGAAGCAATGAACACTGAAGCTTTCTTT. Protein: CASSPYAGTEAMNTEAFF.

The rearrangement links TRBV9 to TRBJ2-7; 9 bases fit TRBD1. The trim removed 2 bases at V and 9 bases at J, leaving 9 bases unmatched. The CDR3 spans 14 residues. Germline V gene lookup returns CDR1 SGDLS and CDR2 YYNGEE. Here the CDR3 reads CASSVPGQGQRQYF. As DNA, the CDR3 is TGTGCCAGCAGCGTCCCGGGACAGGGACAACGGCAGTACTTC.

V is TRBV10-1 and J is TRBJ1-5, with 8 bases identical to TRBD1. The germline CDR1 and CDR2 sequences are WNHNN and SYGVQD (reference sequence). J lost 2 bases, V lost 2 bases, and 14 bases had no gene match. This CDR3 contains 19 residues. CDR3 amino acids: CASSEATGALPNRNQPQHF. Written as DNA, the CDR3 is TGCGCCAGCAGTGAGGCGACAGGGGCCCTGCCAAACCGCAATCAGCCCCAGCATTTT.

The V and J genes are TRBV28 and TRBJ2-7; the match to TRBD2 covers 8 bases. J was trimmed by 5 bases and V by 2 bases; bases with no gene match: 11. The length of the CDR3 is 16 residues. In germline, CDR1 is MDHEN, CDR2 SYDVKM. CDR3 in DNA: TGTGCCAGCAGTTTAGAATCGGGACTAGGGAAGGACGAGCAGTACTTC. It translates to CASSLESGLGKDEQYF.

The V and J genes are TRBV25-1 and TRBJ2-1; D unresolved. This CDR3 has 14 residues. With 4 bases removed from V and 8 bases from J, the gap between germline ends came to 15 bases. Germline assignment: CDR1 MGHDK and CDR2 SYGVNS. The CDR3 bases are TGTGCCAGCAGTGGACCTGTTTCGGGCCATGAGCAGTTCTTC. It specifies CASSGPVSGHEQFF.